Sequencing of this TCR beta chain was carried out in a study of blood T cell repertoires in COVID-19. On the study more broadly: There were acute and convalescent COVID-19 samples, and they came from the United States, Italy and Spain. Sources were T cells, B-cell-depleted T cells, or PBMCs; the material itself was cDNA or gDNA.

Profiling relied on immunoSEQ multiplex PCR, and the TCRdb table lists in-frame clones only, not all of them. Seen here are more than 85,000 clones, 75% to 85% observed once, and the top ten hold approximately 9%. Trimming stripped 5 bases from V and 7 bases from J, with 12 bases between. The length of the CDR3 is 14 residues. The germline CDR1 and CDR2 sequences are SEHNR and FQNEAQ (reference sequence). This rearrangement joins TRBV7-9 to TRBJ1-6, with D tentatively TRBD1 (5 bases). Source material: peripheral blood. The sequence came from a woman in her seventies with acute or convalescent COVID-19. CDR3 coding DNA: TGTGCCAGCAGCATCTCTGGGGGGAATTCACCCCTCCACTTT. Its translation: CASSISGGNSPLHF.